In this sample, the clone carrying this T cell receptor (beta chain) turned up a few times. These data belong to a study of T cell repertoires in cytomegalovirus infection. TCRdb passed the reads through MiXCR, listing each CDR3 protein once. Of a few hundred thousand distinct CDR3 sequences in the sample, about a sixth were seen once. The CDR3 covers 15 residues. The V gene's germline CDR1 is MNHNS and CDR2 SASEGT. V gave up 6 bases and J gave up 1 base, with 13 bases separating them. The chain has TRBV6-1 and TRBJ1-5, with a possible D match to TRBD1 (5 bases). Sequenced material: PBMCs. The TCR originated in a human donor in good health (CMV status not recorded). Some clones in this sample may be carry-over from other donors' samples. This chain's CDR3 is CASRGEGWSNQPQHF. The CDR3 DNA reads as TGTGCCAGCAGGGGGGAGGGTTGGAGCAATCAGCCCCAGCATTTT.